This passage covers 27 T cell receptor beta chains from one sample sequenced in a study of blood T cell repertoires in COVID-19. Data came from immunoSEQ multiplex PCR; TCRdb stores just in-frame clones and leaves some out. The data show 200,000 to 250,000 clones, with over 80% seen just once and roughly 3.7% held by the top ten. The sequenced sample consisted of PBMCs or T cells enriched from blood (not recorded which). These receptors all come from a woman aged 25 to 45 who had been exposed to COVID-19.

The chain carries TRBV10-3 and TRBJ1-2; the match to TRBD1 covers 7 bases. The CDR3 consists of 14 residues. Germline V gene data show CDR1 as ENHRY and CDR2 as SYGVKD. V lost 0 bases, J lost 7 bases, and 5 bases stayed unmatched. CDR3: CAISESTDRVGYTF. CDR3 in DNA: TGTGCCATCAGTGAGTCGACAGACAGGGTTGGCTACACCTTC.

V usage is TRBV25-1 and J usage is TRBJ1-1, with D perhaps TRBD1 (5 bases). Germline V lookup: CDR1 MGHDK, CDR2 SYGVNS. The CDR3 is made up of 12 amino acids. The germline V and J ends were trimmed by 11 bases and 1 base, with 11 bases remaining between them. CDR3 nucleotide sequence: TGTGCCGCAAGACAGTCGAACACTGAAGCTTTCTTT. Its translation is CAARQSNTEAFF.

The rearrangement uses TRBV10-3 and TRBJ2-3; 13 bases align to TRBD2. CDR1 is ENHRY and CDR2 is SYGVKD in the germline V gene. With 6 bases clipped from V and 5 bases from J, the junction kept 5 bases outside the gene matches. The CDR3 spans 15 residues. The chain's CDR3 is CAISGTSGKVDTQYF. For the CDR3, the DNA is TGTGCCATCAGCGGGACTAGCGGGAAGGTAGATACGCAGTATTTT.

This clone has a single count. V is TRBV9 and J is TRBJ2-1; D not certain. The V gene's germline CDR1 is SGDLS and CDR2 YYNGEE. CDR3 length: 17 amino acids. Deletions cut 3 bases from V and 6 bases from J, with 22 bases between. The CDR3 region is CASSGRPSPSPLNEQFF. The CDR3 DNA follows: TGTGCCAGCAGCGGAAGACCTAGTCCCTCGCCTCTCAATGAGCAGTTCTTC.

This clone was detected only once. The chain uses TRBV25-1 and TRBJ2-5, with TRBD1 matching over 11 bases. CDR3 size: 16 residues. J was trimmed by 5 bases and V by 4 bases; bases with no gene match: 9. CDR1 and CDR2 from the germline V gene are MGHDK and SYGVNS. CDR3 sequence (DNA): TGTGCCAGCAGTGCTATACGGACAGGGGGCTTGGAGACCCAGTACTTC. It specifies CASSAIRTGGLETQYF.

The J gene is TRBJ2-5, the V gene TRBV24-1; TRBD1 matches 7 bases. Trimming at V came to 6 bases and at J to 3 bases, leaving 6 bases not matched to a gene. Germline assignment: CDR1 KGHDR and CDR2 SFDVKD. The CDR3 runs 14 residues. The CDR3 sequence is CATSLGGQEETQYF. For the CDR3, the DNA is TGTGCCACCAGTCTAGGGGGCCAGGAAGAGACCCAGTACTTC.

This clone was recorded only once. V and J are TRBV29-1 and TRBJ1-1; maybe TRBD1 (6 bases). The germline gives CDR1 SQVTM, CDR2 ANQGSEA. The V and J ends lost 7 bases and 1 base respectively, with 10 bases between them. The CDR3 has 12 amino acids. The CDR3 sequence is CSDLQGNTEAFF. DNA for the CDR3: TGCAGCGATTTACAGGGGAACACTGAAGCTTTCTTT.

The V call is TRBV5-6, the J call TRBJ2-5; 8 positions agree with TRBD1. Germline V gene data show CDR1 as SGHDT and CDR2 as YYEEEE. Germline trimming cut 1 base from V and 7 bases from J; bases unmatched to any gene: 6. CDR3 length: 14 residues. The CDR3 DNA follows: TGTGCCAGCAGCTTGTCAGGGGGCCCCTGGACCCAGTACTTC. Translating gives CASSLSGGPWTQYF. The full variable domain, in which reference TRBV5-6 and TRBJ2-5 provide the parts outside the CDR3, is DAGVTQSPTHLIKTRGQQVTLRCSPKSGHDTVSWYQQALGQGPQFIFQYYEEEERQRGNFPDRFSGHQFPNYSSELNVNALLLGDSALYLCASSLSGGPWTQYFGPGTRLLVL.

The rearrangement links TRBV19 to TRBJ2-2; the D gene is possibly TRBD2 (6 bases). V shed 5 bases and J shed 0 bases, with 13 bases lying between them. The CDR3 consists of 16 residues. The germline CDR1 and CDR2 sequences are LNHDA and SQIVND (reference sequence). CDR3 protein: CASSPPLATNTGELFF. The CDR3 DNA sequence: TGTGCCAGTAGTCCGCCTCTAGCGACGAACACCGGGGAGCTGTTTTTT.

The chain carries TRBV27 and TRBJ1-5; TRBD1 might be the D (5 bases). The germline V gene has CDR1 MNHEY and CDR2 SMNVEV (reference sequence). V was pared by 4 bases and J by 1 base, with 8 bases between. The CDR3 is made up of 14 amino acids. The chain's CDR3 is CASSSRQSNQPQHF. The DNA for the CDR3 is TGTGCCAGCAGTTCCCGACAGAGCAATCAGCCCCAGCATTTT.

The rearrangement links TRBV29-1 to TRBJ2-3; 9 bases are shared with TRBD2. CDR3 length: 12 residues. Per germline, CDR1 SQVTM and CDR2 ANQGSEA. Germline trimming cut 2 bases from V and 11 bases from J; bases unmatched to any gene: 5. The CDR3 coding sequence is TGCAGCGTTGAACGGCTAGCGGGACTGCAGTATTTT. It is translated as CSVERLAGLQYF.

In regard to this clone: One junction end does not reproduce the germline sequence, and a read error may be involved. This chain connects TRBV29-1 to TRBJ2-1; D call uncertain. There are 12 residues in the CDR3. Germline values: CDR1 SQVTM, CDR2 ANQGSEA. The CDR3 spells CGFDKRRDEQFF. CDR3 DNA: TGTGGCTTTGATAAAAGACGGGATGAGCAGTTCTTC.

This chain joins TRBV2 and TRBJ1-2; 9 bases map to TRBD1. The CDR3 has 14 amino acids. The germline V gene encodes CDR1 SNHLY and CDR2 FYNNEI. V trimming: 7 bases; J trimming: 4 bases; junction bases outside the gene matches: 7. The CDR3 DNA reads TGTGCCAGCACCGACAGGGGGTTTCGCTATGGCTACACCTTC. It specifies CASTDRGFRYGYTF.

V is TRBV6-5 and J is TRBJ2-1; 9 bases align to TRBD1. CDR1 is MNHEY, CDR2 SVGAGI, per germline. The CDR3 has 15 residues. V shed 5 bases and J 6 bases; nucleotides not matched to a gene: 8. CDR3 amino acids: CASSRGGQGSNEQFF. In nucleotides, the CDR3 is TGTGCCAGCAGTAGGGGGGGACAGGGAAGCAATGAGCAGTTCTTC.

This chain uses TRBV12-5 with TRBJ1-1; D remains ambiguous. Trimming cost V 6 bases and J 0 bases, with 8 bases left between them. The CDR3 spans 13 residues. Germline V gene data show CDR1 as LGHNT and CDR2 as FRNRAP. CDR3 residues: CASGSDLNTEAFF. The CDR3 bases are TGTGCTAGTGGCTCTGACTTGAACACTGAAGCTTTCTTT.

The genes are TRBV27 and TRBJ1-5; 7 bases agree with TRBD1. The J segment lost 0 bases and the V segment lost 5 bases, leaving 16 bases of the junction unmatched. Germline loops: CDR1 MNHEY, CDR2 SMNVEV (reference sequence). The CDR3 spans 19 residues. CDR3 residues: CASSGRARTGSYSNQPQHF. CDR3 coding DNA: TGTGCCAGCAGTGGACGAGCGAGGACAGGTTCTTATAGCAATCAGCCCCAGCATTTT.

This clone was observed a single time. The CDR3 sequence: CASSFRDRNTEAFF. CDR3 DNA: TGCGCCAGCAGCTTTAGGGACAGGAACACTGAAGCTTTCTTT. J is TRBJ1-1 and V is TRBV4-1, with 7 bases matching TRBD1. The CDR3 has 14 amino acids. J was trimmed by 1 base and V by 5 bases; bases with no gene match: 4. The germline V gene has CDR1 MGHRA and CDR2 YSYEKL.

CDR3 in DNA: TGTGCCAGCAGCTTGGGACAGGACTCCTACAATGAGCAGTTCTTC. Translating gives CASSLGQDSYNEQFF. The chain employs TRBV5-5 and TRBJ2-1; TRBD1 might be the D (6 bases). Germline V lookup: CDR1 SGHKS, CDR2 YYEKEE (reference sequence). Trimming took off 0 bases at V and 0 bases at J, with 7 bases between the two ends. The CDR3 is 15 residues long.

The chain is built from TRBV29-1 and TRBJ1-2; 7 positions agree with TRBD1. This CDR3 is built from 12 residues. Per the germline V gene, CDR1 is SQVTM and CDR2 is ANQGSEA. The V and J ends lost 3 bases and 6 bases, in that order; junction bases with no gene match: 4. This CDR3 reads CSVDPGQDGYTF. Written as DNA, the CDR3 is TGCAGCGTTGACCCCGGACAGGATGGCTACACCTTC. The full variable domain, with the rest looked up from reference TRBV29-1 and TRBJ1-2, is SAVISQKPSRDICQRGTSLTIQCQVDSQVTMMFWYRQQPGQSLTLIATANQGSEATYESGFVIDKFPISRPNLTFSTLTVSNMSPEDSSIYLCSVDPGQDGYTFGSGTRLTVV.

V usage is TRBV4-2 and J usage is TRBJ1-2; tentatively, D is TRBD1 (5 bases). Germline CDR1 and CDR2: LGHNA and YNFKEQ. There are 15 residues in the CDR3. V lost 4 bases, J lost 3 bases, and 15 bases lay in between. DNA for the CDR3: TGTGCCAGCAGCCCACAGTGGGGGGAAGACTATGGCTACACCTTC. Its protein is CASSPQWGEDYGYTF.

This clone occurred once. V gene TRBV15 combines with J gene TRBJ2-2, with 7 bases lining up with TRBD1. CDR3 length equals 19 residues. The germline V gene encodes CDR1 LNHNV and CDR2 YYDKDF (reference sequence). Trimming at V came to 0 bases and at J to 0 bases, leaving 10 bases not matched to a gene. The DNA of the CDR3 is TGTGCCACCAGCAGAGATTCAGCCTCCGGGACAGCGAACACCGGGGAGCTGTTTTTT. Amino acids: CATSRDSASGTANTGELFF.

The chain has TRBV27 and TRBJ2-7; tentatively, D is TRBD2 (5 bases). The CDR3 has 15 amino acids. V was trimmed by 6 bases and J by 2 bases, leaving 17 bases between them. The germline CDR1 and CDR2 sequences are MNHEY and SMNVEV (reference sequence). The CDR3 bases are TGTGCCAGCAGCGTGGTCGAGCGGTATCCCTACGAGCAGTACTTC. It codes for CASSVVERYPYEQYF.

The chain employs TRBV5-1 and TRBJ2-1; TRBD1 is a possible D gene (7 bases). CDR3 length: 14 residues. Germline loops: CDR1 SGHRS, CDR2 YFSETQ. V lost 4 bases to trimming and J lost 3 bases, with 11 bases between them. The CDR3, as DNA: TGCGCCAGCAGCGGCGGGACAGACTACAATGAGCAGTTCTTC. This sequence encodes CASSGGTDYNEQFF.

The chain joins TRBV28 to TRBJ2-7; the match to TRBD2 covers 12 bases. Per germline, CDR1 MDHEN and CDR2 SYDVKM. Trimming removed 2 bases from V and 2 bases from J; junction bases left unmatched: 1. The CDR3 loop spans 15 amino acids. CDR3 bases: TGTGCCAGCAGTTTACGGACTAGCGGGGCCTACGAGCAGTACTTC. This translates into CASSLRTSGAYEQYF.

The genes are TRBV28 and TRBJ1-1; TRBD1 might be the D (5 bases). Germline loops: CDR1 MDHEN, CDR2 SYDVKM. This CDR3 is built from 13 residues. V lost 5 bases and J 7 bases, leaving 14 bases between the germline ends. CDR3: CASSLPDKLEAFF. The CDR3 nucleotides are TGTGCCAGCAGTCTTCCGGACAAACTTGAAGCTTTCTTT.

CDR3 DNA sequence: TGCAGTGCTAGTGGGGGTGCGGGAGGAGGAGAGACCCAGTACTTC. It encodes CSASGGAGGGETQYF. The chain combines TRBV20-1 with TRBJ2-5, with 8 bases that match TRBD2. The CDR3 is made up of 15 amino acids. Germline loops: CDR1 DFQATT, CDR2 SNEGSKA (reference sequence). The trim removed 3 bases at V and 4 bases at J, leaving 10 bases unmatched.

The chain couples TRBV7-9 to TRBJ1-3; D unresolved. V lost 6 bases and J 0 bases, leaving 18 bases between the germline ends. The germline CDR1 and CDR2 sequences are SEHNR and FQNEAQ (reference sequence). The CDR3 has 17 residues. As DNA, the CDR3 is TGTGCCAGCAGTAAATTAAGTGACAAGCACTCTGGAAACACCATATATTTT. Its translation: CASSKLSDKHSGNTIYF.